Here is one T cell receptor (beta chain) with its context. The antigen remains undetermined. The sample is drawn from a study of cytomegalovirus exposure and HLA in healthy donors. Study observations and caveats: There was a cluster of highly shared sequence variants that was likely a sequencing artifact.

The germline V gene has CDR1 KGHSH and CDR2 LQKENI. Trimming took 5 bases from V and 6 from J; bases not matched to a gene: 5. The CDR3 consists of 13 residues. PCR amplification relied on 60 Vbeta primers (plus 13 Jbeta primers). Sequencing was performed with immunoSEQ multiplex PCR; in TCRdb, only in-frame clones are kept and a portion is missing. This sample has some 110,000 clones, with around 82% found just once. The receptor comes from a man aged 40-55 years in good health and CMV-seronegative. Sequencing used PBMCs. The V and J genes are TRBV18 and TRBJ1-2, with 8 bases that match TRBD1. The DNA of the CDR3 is TGTGCCAGCTCAGAGGACAGGGTAGATGGCTACACCTTC. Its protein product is CASSEDRVDGYTF.